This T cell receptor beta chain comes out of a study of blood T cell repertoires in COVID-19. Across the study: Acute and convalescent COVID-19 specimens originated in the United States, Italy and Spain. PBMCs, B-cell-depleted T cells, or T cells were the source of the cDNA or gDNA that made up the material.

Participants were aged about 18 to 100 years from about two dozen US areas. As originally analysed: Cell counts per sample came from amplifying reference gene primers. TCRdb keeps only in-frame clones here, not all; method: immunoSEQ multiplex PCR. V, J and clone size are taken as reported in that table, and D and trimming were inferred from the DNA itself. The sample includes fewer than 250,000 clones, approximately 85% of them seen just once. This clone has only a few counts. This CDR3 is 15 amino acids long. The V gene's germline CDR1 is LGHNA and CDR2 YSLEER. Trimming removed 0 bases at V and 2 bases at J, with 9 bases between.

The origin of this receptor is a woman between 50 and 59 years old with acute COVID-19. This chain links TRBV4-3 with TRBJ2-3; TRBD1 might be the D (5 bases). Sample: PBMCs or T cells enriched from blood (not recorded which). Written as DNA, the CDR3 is TGCGCCAGCAGCCAAGATTCAGGGAACACAGATACGCAGTATTTT. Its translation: CASSQDSGNTDTQYF.